This entry lists 16 T cell receptor beta chains sequenced from one sample in a study of blood T cell repertoires in COVID-19. The assay was immunoSEQ multiplex PCR, and TCRdb's table has in-frame clones only and misses some. The table shows 60,000 to 80,000 clones, with about nine tenths occurring only once. Sequenced material: peripheral blood. Receptor source: a woman between 70 and 85 years old with acute or convalescent COVID-19.

This clone appeared a few times. V usage is TRBV3-1 (or the pseudogene TRBV3-2) and J usage is TRBJ2-2, with no clear D. This CDR3 is 11 amino acids long. CDR1 and CDR2 from the germline V gene are LGHDT and YNNKEL (reference sequence). Trimming cost V 9 bases and J 6 bases, with 8 bases left between them. The CDR3 nucleotides are TGTGCCAGTCAGGTGGCCGGGGAGCTGTTTTTT. Translated, it gives CASQVAGELFF.

The CDR3 bases are TGTGCCAGCAGCGCCATCGGAGGGGAAGGAGAGACCCAGTACTTC. Translation: CASSAIGGEGETQYF. The rearrangement uses TRBV7-3 and TRBJ2-5; a possible D gene is TRBD2 (6 bases). In germline, CDR1 is SGHTA, CDR2 FQGTGA. The germline V and J ends were trimmed by 5 bases and 4 bases, with 17 bases remaining between them. This CDR3 comprises 15 residues.

This clone was detected only a few times. The CDR3 spells CASSLGGKQYF. Written as DNA, the CDR3 is TGTGCCAGCAGCTTAGGAGGGAAGCAGTACTTC. This chain connects TRBV7-9 to TRBJ2-7; D is perhaps TRBD2 (5 bases). The CDR3 length is 11 residues. The V gene's germline CDR1 is SEHNR and CDR2 FQNEAQ (reference sequence). V lost 1 base and J lost 8, with 6 bases in between.

The chain couples TRBV7-3 to TRBJ2-3; 13 nucleotides agree with TRBD2. The V gene's germline CDR1 is SGHTA and CDR2 FQGTGA. The CDR3 is 20 amino acids. The V gene end was trimmed by 4 bases and the J gene end by 0 bases; junction bases not matched to a gene: 13. CDR3 loop: CASSSPLAGGPVSSTDTQYF. CDR3 coding DNA: TGTGCCAGCAGCTCCCCACTAGCGGGGGGGCCCGTTTCTAGCACAGATACGCAGTATTTT.

The chain links TRBV9 to TRBJ1-6; D is perhaps TRBD1 (5 bases). The CDR3 is made up of 15 amino acids. V was pared by 5 bases and J by 8 bases, with 17 bases between. CDR1 and CDR2 from the germline V gene are SGDLS and YYNGEE. CDR3 loop: CASSSRQSLDSPLHF. The DNA for the CDR3 is TGTGCCAGCAGTTCCCGACAGTCTCTCGATTCACCCCTCCACTTT.

In nucleotides, the CDR3 is TGTGCCAGCAGCTTAGTAGTTTTCGGTTTTGAAGCTTTCTTT. Translation gives CASSLVVFGFEAFF. The rearrangement uses TRBV7-9 and TRBJ1-1; no definite D call. The CDR3 loop spans 14 amino acids. Germline V gene sequence: CDR1 SEHNR, CDR2 FQNEAQ (reference sequence). V was shortened by 1 base and J by 7 bases, with 13 bases between the two germline ends.

The chain uses TRBV30 and TRBJ2-1, with a possible D match to TRBD1 (6 bases). Looked up from germline, CDR1 is GTSNPN and CDR2 is SVGIG (reference sequence). This CDR3 is built from 14 residues. V was clipped by 0 bases and J by 7 bases, with 13 bases between them. In DNA form, the CDR3 reads TGTGCCTGGAGTGTAGGGGGTTCTATTAATGAGCAGTTCTTC. Translating it yields CAWSVGGSINEQFF. Supplemented by reference TRBV30 and TRBJ2-1, the full variable domain reads SQTIHQWPATLVQPVGSPLSLECTVEGTSNPNLYWYRQAAGRGLQLLFYSVGIGQISSEVPQNLSASRPQDRQFILSSKKLLLSDSGFYLCAWSVGGSINEQFFGPGTRLTVL.

The J gene is TRBJ1-3, the V gene TRBV29-1; maybe TRBD1 (6 bases). The CDR3 is made up of 13 amino acids. Trimming took 6 bases from V and 2 from J, leaving 11 bases between them. CDR1 is SQVTM, CDR2 ANQGSEA, per germline. The CDR3 reads CSVRTGTGNTIYF. The CDR3 DNA reads as TGCAGCGTCCGAACAGGGACTGGAAACACCATATATTTT.

The gene calls are TRBV2 and TRBJ2-1, with 8 bases identical to TRBD2. V shed 4 bases, J shed 4 bases, and the junction held 3 bases outside the gene matches. CDR1 is SNHLY and CDR2 is FYNNEI in the germline V gene. CDR3 length: 14 amino acids. The DNA for the CDR3 is TGTGCCAGCAGTGCGGGAGGGCCATACAATGAGCAGTTCTTC. Translating gives CASSAGGPYNEQFF.

The chain carries TRBV7-6 and TRBJ2-3; TRBD2 matches 8 bases. With 1 base clipped from V and 4 bases from J, the junction kept 4 bases outside the gene matches. Germline CDR1 is SGHVS and CDR2 is FNYEAQ. The CDR3 is 15 amino acids. In DNA, the CDR3 is TGTGCCAGCAGCTTAGGAGCGGGAGCAGCAGATACGCAGTATTTT. It encodes CASSLGAGAADTQYF.

The chain links TRBV2 to TRBJ1-1; tentatively, D is TRBD1 (6 bases). Trimming left V 0 bases short and J 6 bases short, with 11 bases between. The CDR3 contains 14 residues. The germline V gene encodes CDR1 SNHLY and CDR2 FYNNEI. CDR3 residues: CASSEARGSAEAFF. In nucleotides, the CDR3 is TGTGCCAGCAGTGAAGCGAGGGGGAGTGCTGAAGCTTTCTTT.

The chain employs TRBV5-4 and TRBJ2-1, with 9 bases that match TRBD2. This CDR3 has 16 residues. From germline, CDR1 is SGHNT and CDR2 YYREEE (reference sequence). Trimming removed 1 base from V and 8 bases from J; junction bases left unmatched: 10. CDR3 coding DNA: TGTGCCAGCAGCTTGAATGCAGGACTAGCGTCAGATGAGCAGTTCTTC. It is translated as CASSLNAGLASDEQFF.

The chain employs TRBV24-1 and TRBJ1-1; D gene ambiguous. CDR1 is KGHDR, CDR2 SFDVKD, per germline. The CDR3 sequence is 12 residues long. Trimming removed 0 bases at V and 10 bases at J, with 8 bases between. CDR3 sequence: CATSDLYSRAFF. The CDR3 DNA reads TGTGCCACCAGTGATTTGTACAGTAGAGCTTTCTTT.

The chain joins TRBV7-3 to TRBJ1-1; D is unclear. Trimming shortened V by 5 bases and J by 0 bases, and 7 bases separated the two germline ends. This CDR3 comprises 13 residues. The germline CDR1 and CDR2 sequences are SGHTA and FQGTGA. In nucleotides, the CDR3 is TGTGCCAGCAGCGCTCAGATGAACACTGAAGCTTTCTTT. This codes for CASSAQMNTEAFF.

The rearrangement links TRBV28 to TRBJ1-1; 8 bases fit TRBD1. The CDR3 spans 16 residues. Germline trimming cut 5 bases from V and 1 base from J; bases unmatched to any gene: 9. Germline CDR1 MDHEN, CDR2 SYDVKM. CDR3 loop: CASSTRTGWGNTEAFF. The CDR3, as DNA: TGTGCCAGCAGTACTCGGACAGGGTGGGGGAACACTGAAGCTTTCTTT.

This sequence joins TRBV20-1 and TRBJ2-2; D is unresolved. The CDR3 contains 10 residues. Trimming removed 5 bases from V and 8 bases from J, with 6 bases in between. The germline V gene encodes CDR1 DFQATT and CDR2 SNEGSKA (reference sequence). CDR3 amino acids: CSAGRGELFF. The CDR3 DNA reads as TGCAGTGCTGGGCGAGGGGAGCTGTTTTTT.